One and the same sample provided the 5 T cell receptor beta chains below, sequenced in a study of identifying expanded T cells in peripheral blood. Generated by immunoSEQ multiplex PCR, the TCRdb table keeps only in-frame clones and is missing some. The data show about 110,000 clones, with 88% seen just once and 8.4% held by the top ten. Sequencing used blood. Source of these receptors: a person between 18 and 70 years old in good health.

The J gene is TRBJ1-5, the V gene TRBV7-2; D is perhaps TRBD1 (6 bases). This CDR3 spans 13 amino acids. Trimming shortened V by 5 bases and J by 5 bases, and 10 bases separated the two germline ends. CDR1 is SGHTA, CDR2 FQGNSA, per germline. CDR3 in amino acids: CASSRSGDQPQHF. The CDR3 DNA reads TGTGCCAGCAGCCGTTCAGGGGATCAGCCCCAGCATTTT. The full variable domain, its missing parts supplied by reference TRBV7-2 and TRBJ1-5, is GAGVSQSPSNKVTEKGKDVELRCDPISGHTALYWYRQSLGQGLEFLIYFQGNSAPDKSGLPSDRFSAERTGGSVSTLTIQRTQQEDSAVYLCASSRSGDQPQHFGDGTRLSIL.

This chain links TRBV6-6 with TRBJ2-7; 8 bases match TRBD1. The V and J ends lost 6 bases and 4 bases, in that order; junction bases with no gene match: 8. Germline V gene lookup returns CDR1 MNHNY and CDR2 SVGAGI (reference sequence). The CDR3 length is 14 residues. CDR3 sequence reads: CASRETGEPYEQYF. Written as DNA, the CDR3 is TGTGCCAGCAGGGAGACAGGGGAACCATACGAGCAGTACTTC.

V gene TRBV7-9 combines with J gene TRBJ2-3; TRBD2 matches at 9 bases. The germline gives CDR1 SEHNR, CDR2 FQNEAQ (reference sequence). The CDR3 totals 16 residues. The V segment lost 5 bases and the J segment 1 base; nucleotides outside the gene matches: 7. CDR3 in amino acids: CASSPFRTSGTDTQYF. The CDR3 region has the DNA TGTGCCAGCAGCCCCTTCCGGACTAGCGGCACAGATACGCAGTATTTT.

V and J are TRBV25-1 and TRBJ1-1, with TRBD1 identical over 7 bases. The CDR3 extends over 15 amino acids. Germline V gene lookup returns CDR1 MGHDK and CDR2 SYGVNS. Germline trimming cut 2 bases from V and 0 bases from J; bases unmatched to any gene: 3. The CDR3 is CASSEDRAMNTEAFF. The CDR3 bases are TGTGCCAGCAGTGAAGACAGGGCCATGAACACTGAAGCTTTCTTT.

This clone was found a few times. The gene calls are TRBV2 and TRBJ2-7, with D uncertain. Trimming left V 1 base short and J 3 bases short, with 13 bases between. The CDR3 is 15 residues long. The germline V gene encodes CDR1 SNHLY and CDR2 FYNNEI. The CDR3 region has the DNA TGTGCCAGCAGTGAAGTTTGGTTGAGTCGCTACGAGCAGTACTTC. This codes for CASSEVWLSRYEQYF.